The T cell receptor beta chain under discussion was sequenced for a study of T cells after yellow fever vaccination. Looking at the study overall: Preparation used SMART-Seq v4 Ultra Low Input for the low-cell-number fractions.

This CDR3 is 17 amino acids long. Germline CDR1 SGHVS, CDR2 FQNEAQ. V lost 5 bases to trimming and J lost 2 bases, with 20 bases between them. This clonotype was seen at least ten times. TCRdb reprocessed the 5' RACE reads with MiXCR, giving one entry per CDR3 protein. The sample consists of 250,000 or so distinct CDR3 sequences, over 3% of them appearing once. The receptor was derived from a man aged 18 to 29 who received the YFV17D yellow fever vaccine. Sequencing was performed on PBMCs, taken 15 days after the yellow fever booster vaccination. The chain employs TRBV7-8 and TRBJ2-3; perhaps TRBD2 as D (6 bases). The CDR3 nucleotides are TGTGCCAGCAGCCGGAGGGGCGGAAAATCCTACACAGATACGCAGTATTTT. It specifies CASSRRGGKSYTDTQYF.